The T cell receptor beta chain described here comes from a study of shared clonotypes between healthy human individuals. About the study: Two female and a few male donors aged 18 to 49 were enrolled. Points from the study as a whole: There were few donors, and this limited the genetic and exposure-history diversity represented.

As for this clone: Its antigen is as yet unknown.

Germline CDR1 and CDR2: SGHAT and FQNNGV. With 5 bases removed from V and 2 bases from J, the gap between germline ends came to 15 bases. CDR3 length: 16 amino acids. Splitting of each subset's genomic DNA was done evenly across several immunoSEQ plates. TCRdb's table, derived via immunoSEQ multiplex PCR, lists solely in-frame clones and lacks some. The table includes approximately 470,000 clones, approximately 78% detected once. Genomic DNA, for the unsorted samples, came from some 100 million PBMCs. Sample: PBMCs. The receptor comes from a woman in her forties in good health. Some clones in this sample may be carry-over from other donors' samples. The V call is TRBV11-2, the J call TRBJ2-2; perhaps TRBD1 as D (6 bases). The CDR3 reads CASSITGLRNTGELFF. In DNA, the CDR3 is TGTGCCAGCAGCATAACAGGGTTACGAAACACCGGGGAGCTGTTTTTT. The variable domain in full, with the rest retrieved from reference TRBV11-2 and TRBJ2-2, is EAGVAQSPRYKIIEKRQSVAFWCNPISGHATLYWYQQILGQGPKLLIQFQNNGVVDDSQLPKDRFSAERLKGVDSTLKIQPAKLEDSAVYLCASSITGLRNTGELFFGEGSRLTVL.